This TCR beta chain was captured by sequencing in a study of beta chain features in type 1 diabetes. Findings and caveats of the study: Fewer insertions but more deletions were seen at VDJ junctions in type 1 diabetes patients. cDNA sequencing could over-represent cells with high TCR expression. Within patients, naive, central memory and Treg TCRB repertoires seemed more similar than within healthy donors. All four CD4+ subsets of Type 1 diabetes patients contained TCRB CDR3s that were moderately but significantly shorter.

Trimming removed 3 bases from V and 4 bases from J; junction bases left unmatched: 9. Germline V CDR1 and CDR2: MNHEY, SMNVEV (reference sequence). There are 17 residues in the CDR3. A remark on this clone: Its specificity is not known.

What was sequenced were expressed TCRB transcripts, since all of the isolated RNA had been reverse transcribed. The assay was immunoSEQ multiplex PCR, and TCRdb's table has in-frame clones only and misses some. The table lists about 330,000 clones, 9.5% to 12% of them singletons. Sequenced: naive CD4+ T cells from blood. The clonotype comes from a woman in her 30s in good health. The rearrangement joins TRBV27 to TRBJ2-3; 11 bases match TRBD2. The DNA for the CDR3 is TGTGCCAGCAGTTTTTCGTCACTAGCGGGAGTCCCAGATACGCAGTATTTT. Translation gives CASSFSSLAGVPDTQYF.